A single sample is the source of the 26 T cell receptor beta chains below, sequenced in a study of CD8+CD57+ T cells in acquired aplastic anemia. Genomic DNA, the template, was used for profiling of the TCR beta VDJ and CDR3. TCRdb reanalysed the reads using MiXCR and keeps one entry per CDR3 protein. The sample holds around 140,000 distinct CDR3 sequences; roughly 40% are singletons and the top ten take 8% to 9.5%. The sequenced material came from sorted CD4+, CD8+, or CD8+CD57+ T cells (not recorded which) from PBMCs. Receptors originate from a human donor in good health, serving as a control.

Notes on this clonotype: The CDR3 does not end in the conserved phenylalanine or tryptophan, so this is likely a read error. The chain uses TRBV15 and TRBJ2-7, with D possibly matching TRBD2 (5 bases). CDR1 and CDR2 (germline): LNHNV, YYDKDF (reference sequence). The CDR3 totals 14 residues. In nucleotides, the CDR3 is TGCGCCACCAGCAGAGGAGGTAGCCCTGGCGAGCAGTACCTC. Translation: CATSRGGSPGEQYL.

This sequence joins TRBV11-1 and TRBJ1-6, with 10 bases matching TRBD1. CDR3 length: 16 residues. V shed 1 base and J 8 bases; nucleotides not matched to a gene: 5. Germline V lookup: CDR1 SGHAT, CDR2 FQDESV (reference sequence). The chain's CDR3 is CASSLGSGTGDSPLHF. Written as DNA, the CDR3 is TGTGCCAGCAGCTTAGGCTCCGGGACAGGGGATTCACCCCTCCACTTT.

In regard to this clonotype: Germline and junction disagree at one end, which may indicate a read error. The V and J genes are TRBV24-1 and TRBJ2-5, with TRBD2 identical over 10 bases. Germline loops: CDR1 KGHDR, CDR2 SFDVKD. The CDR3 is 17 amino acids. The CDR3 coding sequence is TGTGCCAACAGTGGTTTGCCTAGCGGGGGTTATCAAGAGACCCAGTACTTC. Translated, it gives CANSGLPSGGYQETQYF.

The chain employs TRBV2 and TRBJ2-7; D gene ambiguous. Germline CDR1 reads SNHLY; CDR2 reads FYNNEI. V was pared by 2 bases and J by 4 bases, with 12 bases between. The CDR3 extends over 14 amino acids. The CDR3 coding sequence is TGTGCCAGCAGTGAATTGGGGTCGGTATACGAGCAGTACTTC. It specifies CASSELGSVYEQYF.

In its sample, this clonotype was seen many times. CDR3 in DNA: TGCGCCAGCAGGGGCACAGATACGCAGTATTTT. It translates to CASRGTDTQYF. This chain uses TRBV10-2 with TRBJ2-3, with no clear D. The CDR3 is 11 residues long. CDR1 is WSHSY and CDR2 is SAAADI in the germline V gene. The V end lost 6 bases, the J end lost 1 base, and 2 bases lay between the germline ends.

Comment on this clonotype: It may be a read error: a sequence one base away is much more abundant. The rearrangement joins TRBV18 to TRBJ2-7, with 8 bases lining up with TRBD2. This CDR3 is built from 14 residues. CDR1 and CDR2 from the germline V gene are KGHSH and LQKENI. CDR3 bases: TGTGCCGGCTCACCACCGGGAGGGCAGGACGAGCAGTACTTC. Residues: CAGSPPGGQDEQYF.

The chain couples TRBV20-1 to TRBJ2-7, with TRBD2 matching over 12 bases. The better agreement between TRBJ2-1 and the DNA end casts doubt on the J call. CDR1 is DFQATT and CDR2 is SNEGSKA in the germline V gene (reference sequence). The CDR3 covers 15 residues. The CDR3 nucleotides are TGCAGTGCTAGAGGACTAGCGGGAGTTCCAAAAGAGCAGTTCTTC. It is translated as CSARGLAGVPKEQFF.

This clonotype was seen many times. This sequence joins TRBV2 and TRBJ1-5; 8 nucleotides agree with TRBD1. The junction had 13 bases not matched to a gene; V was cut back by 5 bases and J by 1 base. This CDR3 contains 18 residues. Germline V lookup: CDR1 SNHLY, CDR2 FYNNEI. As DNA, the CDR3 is TGTGCCAGCAGTTTACGAACCGGGACAGGATTAAGCAATCAGCCCCAGCATTTT. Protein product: CASSLRTGTGLSNQPQHF.

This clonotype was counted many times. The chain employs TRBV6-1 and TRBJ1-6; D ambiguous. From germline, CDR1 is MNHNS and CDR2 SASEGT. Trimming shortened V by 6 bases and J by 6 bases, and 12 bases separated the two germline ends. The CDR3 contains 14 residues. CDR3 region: CASSLAEGNSPLHF. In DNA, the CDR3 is TGTGCCAGCAGCCTCGCGGAGGGTAATTCACCCCTCCACTTT.

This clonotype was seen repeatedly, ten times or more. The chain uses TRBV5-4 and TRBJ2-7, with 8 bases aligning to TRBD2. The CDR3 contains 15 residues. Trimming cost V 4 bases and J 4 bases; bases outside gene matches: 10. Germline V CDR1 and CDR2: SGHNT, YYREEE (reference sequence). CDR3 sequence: CASSKPGLDLYEQYF. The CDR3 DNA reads TGTGCCAGCAGCAAACCGGGACTAGATCTTTACGAGCAGTACTTC.

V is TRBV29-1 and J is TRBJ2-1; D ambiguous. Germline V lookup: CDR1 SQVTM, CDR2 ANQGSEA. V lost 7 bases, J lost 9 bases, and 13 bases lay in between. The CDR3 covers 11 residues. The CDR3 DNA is TGCAGCGGTGTCTACGGATTTGAGCAGTTCTTC. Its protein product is CSGVYGFEQFF.

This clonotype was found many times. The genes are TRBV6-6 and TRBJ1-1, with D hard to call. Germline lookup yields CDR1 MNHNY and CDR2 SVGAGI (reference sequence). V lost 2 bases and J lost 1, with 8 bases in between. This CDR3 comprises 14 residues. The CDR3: CASSYRWGNTEAFF. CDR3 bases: TGTGCCAGCAGTTACCGGTGGGGGAACACTGAAGCTTTCTTT.

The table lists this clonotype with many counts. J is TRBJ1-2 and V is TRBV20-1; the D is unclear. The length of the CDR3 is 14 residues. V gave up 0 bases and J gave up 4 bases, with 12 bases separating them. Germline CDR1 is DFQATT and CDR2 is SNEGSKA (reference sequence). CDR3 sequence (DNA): TGCAGTGCTAGAGATCCCGGACGGATCTATGGCTACACCTTC. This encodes CSARDPGRIYGYTF.

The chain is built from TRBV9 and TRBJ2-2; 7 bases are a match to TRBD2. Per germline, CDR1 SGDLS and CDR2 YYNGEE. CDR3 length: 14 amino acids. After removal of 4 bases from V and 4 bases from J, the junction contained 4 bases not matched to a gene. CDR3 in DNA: TGTGCCAGCAGCTCCCGGACTAGCACCGGGGAGCTGTTTTTT. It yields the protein CASSSRTSTGELFF.

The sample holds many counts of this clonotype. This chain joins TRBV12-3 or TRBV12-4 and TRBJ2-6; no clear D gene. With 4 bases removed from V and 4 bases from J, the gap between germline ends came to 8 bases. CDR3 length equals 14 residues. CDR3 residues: CASSWGSGANVLTF. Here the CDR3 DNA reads TGTGCCAGCAGTTGGGGATCCGGGGCCAACGTCCTGACTTTC.

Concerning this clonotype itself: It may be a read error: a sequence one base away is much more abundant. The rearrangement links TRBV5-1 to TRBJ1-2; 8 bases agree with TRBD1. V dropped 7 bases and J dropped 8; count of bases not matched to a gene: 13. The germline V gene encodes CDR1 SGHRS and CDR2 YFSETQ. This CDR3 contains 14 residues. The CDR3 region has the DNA TGCGCCAGCGGCAGAAAGACAGGGGACAGGGGCTACACCTTC. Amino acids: CASGRKTGDRGYTF.

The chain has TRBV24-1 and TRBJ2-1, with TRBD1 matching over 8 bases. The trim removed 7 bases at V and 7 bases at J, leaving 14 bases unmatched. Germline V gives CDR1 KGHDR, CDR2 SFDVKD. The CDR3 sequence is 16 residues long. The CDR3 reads CATSPPTGRGPNEQFF. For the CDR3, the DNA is TGTGCCACCAGCCCCCCGACGGGCAGGGGGCCGAATGAGCAGTTCTTC.

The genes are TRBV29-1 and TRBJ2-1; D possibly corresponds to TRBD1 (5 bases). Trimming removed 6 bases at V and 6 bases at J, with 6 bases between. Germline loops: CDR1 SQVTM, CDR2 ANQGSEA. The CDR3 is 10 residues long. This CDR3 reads CSVDSNEQFF. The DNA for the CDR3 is TGCAGCGTCGACAGCAATGAGCAGTTCTTC.

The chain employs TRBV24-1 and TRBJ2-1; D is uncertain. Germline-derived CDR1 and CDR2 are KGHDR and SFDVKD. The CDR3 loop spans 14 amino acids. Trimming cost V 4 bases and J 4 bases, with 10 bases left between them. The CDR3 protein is CATSDHTEYNEQFF. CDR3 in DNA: TGTGCCACCAGTGACCATACGGAATACAATGAGCAGTTCTTC.

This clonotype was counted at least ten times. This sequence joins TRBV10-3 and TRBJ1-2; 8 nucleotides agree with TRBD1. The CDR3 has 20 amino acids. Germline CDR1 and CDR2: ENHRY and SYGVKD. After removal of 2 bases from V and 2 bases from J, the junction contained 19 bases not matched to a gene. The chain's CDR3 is CAISETRGYRGSGSNYGYTF. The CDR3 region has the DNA TGTGCCATCAGTGAGACCCGAGGTTACAGGGGGAGTGGGTCGAACTATGGCTACACCTTC.

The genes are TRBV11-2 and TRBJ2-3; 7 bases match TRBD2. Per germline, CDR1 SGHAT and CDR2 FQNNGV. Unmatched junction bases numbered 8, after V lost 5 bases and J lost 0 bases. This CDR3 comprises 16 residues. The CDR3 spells CASSAASGLSTDTQYF. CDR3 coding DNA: TGTGCCAGCAGCGCGGCTAGCGGTCTGAGCACAGATACGCAGTATTTT.

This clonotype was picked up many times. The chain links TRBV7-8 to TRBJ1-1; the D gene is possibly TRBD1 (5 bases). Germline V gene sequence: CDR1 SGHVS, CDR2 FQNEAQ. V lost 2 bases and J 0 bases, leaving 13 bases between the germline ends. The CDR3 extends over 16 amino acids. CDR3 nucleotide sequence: TGTGCCAGCAGCTTACAGGGTCTAGGGGTGAACACTGAAGCTTTCTTT. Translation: CASSLQGLGVNTEAFF.

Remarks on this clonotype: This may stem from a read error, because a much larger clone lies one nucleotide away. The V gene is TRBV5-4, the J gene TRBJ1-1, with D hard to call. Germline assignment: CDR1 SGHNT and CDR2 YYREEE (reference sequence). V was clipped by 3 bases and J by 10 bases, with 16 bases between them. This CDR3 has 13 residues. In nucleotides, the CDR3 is TGTGCCAGCAGCTCCTTACAAGCACCTAGAGCTTTCTTT. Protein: CASSSLQAPRAFF.

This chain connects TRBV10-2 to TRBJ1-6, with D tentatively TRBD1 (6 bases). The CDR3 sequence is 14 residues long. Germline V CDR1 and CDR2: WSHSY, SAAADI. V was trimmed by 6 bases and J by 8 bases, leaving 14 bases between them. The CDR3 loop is CASSEGGGYSPLHF. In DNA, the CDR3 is TGCGCCAGCAGCGAAGGGGGAGGGTATTCACCCCTCCACTTT.

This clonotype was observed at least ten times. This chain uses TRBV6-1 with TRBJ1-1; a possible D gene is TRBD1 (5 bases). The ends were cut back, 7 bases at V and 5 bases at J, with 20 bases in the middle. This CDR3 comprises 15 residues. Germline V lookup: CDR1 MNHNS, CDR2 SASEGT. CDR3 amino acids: CASTSFGGRETEAFF. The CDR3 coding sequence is TGTGCCAGCACCTCTTTCGGGGGTCGAGAGACTGAAGCTTTCTTT.

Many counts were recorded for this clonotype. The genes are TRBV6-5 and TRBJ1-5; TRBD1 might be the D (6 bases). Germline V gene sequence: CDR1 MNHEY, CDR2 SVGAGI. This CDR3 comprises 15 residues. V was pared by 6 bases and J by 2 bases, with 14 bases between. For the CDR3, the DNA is TGTGCCAGCAGCAACGGGGGGCAGGGCAATCAGCCCCAGCATTTT. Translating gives CASSNGGQGNQPQHF.